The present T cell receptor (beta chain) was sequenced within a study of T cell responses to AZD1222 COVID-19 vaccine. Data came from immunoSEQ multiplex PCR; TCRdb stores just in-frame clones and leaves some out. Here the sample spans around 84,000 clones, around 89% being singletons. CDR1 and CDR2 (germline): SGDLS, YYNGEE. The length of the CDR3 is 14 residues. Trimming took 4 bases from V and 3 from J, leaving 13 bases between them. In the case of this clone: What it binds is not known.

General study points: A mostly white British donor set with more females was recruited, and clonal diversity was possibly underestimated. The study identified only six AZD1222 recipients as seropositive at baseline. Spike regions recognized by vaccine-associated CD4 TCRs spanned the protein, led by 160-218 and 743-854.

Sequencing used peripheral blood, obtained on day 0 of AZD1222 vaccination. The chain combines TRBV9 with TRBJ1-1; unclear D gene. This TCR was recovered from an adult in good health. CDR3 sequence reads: CASSPTRMYTEAFF. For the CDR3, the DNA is TGTGCCAGCAGCCCTACCCGGATGTACACTGAAGCTTTCTTT.